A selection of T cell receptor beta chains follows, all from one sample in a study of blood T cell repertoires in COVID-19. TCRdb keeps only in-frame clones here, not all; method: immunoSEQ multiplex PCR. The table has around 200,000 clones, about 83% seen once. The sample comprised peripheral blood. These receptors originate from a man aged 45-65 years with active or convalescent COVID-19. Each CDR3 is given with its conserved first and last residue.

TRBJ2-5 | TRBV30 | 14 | CAWSGNRVQETQYF
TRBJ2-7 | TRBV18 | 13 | CASSPSIDREGAF
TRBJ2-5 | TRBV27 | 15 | CASSPGQAYQETQYF
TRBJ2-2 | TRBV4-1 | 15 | CASSQIFVSGGELFF
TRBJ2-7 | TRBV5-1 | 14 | CASSPGTGGSEQYF
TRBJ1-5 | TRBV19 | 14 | CASRIQGANQPQHF
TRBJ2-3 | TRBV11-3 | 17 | CASSPSHRPGFTDTQYF
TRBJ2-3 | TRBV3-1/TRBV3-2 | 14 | CASSQNGGPDTQYF
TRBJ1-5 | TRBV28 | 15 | CASILSWTGGQPQHF
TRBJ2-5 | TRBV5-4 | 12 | CASSLPKETQYF
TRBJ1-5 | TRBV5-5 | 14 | CASSSTGVNQPQHF
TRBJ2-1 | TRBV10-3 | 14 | CAIRGLAAYNEQFF
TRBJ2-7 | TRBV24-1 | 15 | CATSDSGRADREQYF
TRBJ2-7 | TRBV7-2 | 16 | CASSLGRSGGSYEQYF
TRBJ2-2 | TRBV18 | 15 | CASSSEQLNTGELFF
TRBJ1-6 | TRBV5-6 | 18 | CASSLYRDRRSYNSPLHF
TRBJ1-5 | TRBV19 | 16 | CASVDRGSYGNQPQHF
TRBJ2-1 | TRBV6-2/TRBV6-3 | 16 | CASNPTTGVLYNEQFF
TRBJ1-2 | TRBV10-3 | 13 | CAINNRSNYGYTF
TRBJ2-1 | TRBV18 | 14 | CASSPGPGVDEQFF
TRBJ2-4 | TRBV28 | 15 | CASSPAGYAKNIQYF
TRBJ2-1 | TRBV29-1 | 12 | CSVAGVSDEQFF
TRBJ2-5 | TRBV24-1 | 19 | CATSDPEDGTSGGQETQYF
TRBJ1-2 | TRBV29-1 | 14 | CSVDLSGGDYGYTF